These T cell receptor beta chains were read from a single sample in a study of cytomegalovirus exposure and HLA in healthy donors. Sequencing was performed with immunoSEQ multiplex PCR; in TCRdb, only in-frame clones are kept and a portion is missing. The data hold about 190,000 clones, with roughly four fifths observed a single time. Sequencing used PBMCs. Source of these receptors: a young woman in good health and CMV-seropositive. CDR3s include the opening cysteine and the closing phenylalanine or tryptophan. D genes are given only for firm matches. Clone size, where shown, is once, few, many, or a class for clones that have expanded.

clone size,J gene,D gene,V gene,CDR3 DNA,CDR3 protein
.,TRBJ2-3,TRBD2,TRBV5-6,TGTGCCAGCAGCTTGACGGGGGGTCTGGATACGCAGTATTTT,CASSLTGGLDTQYF
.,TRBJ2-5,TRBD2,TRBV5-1,TGCGCCAGCAGCCTAGGACTAGGAACACAAGAGACCCAGTACTTC,CASSLGLGTQETQYF
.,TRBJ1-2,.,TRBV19,TGTGCCAGTAGTATAGGCGGCAGGGATAACTATGGCTACACCTTC,CASSIGGRDNYGYTF
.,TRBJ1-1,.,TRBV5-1,TGCGCCAGCAGCTTATGGGGCCAGAACACTGAAGCTTTCTTT,CASSLWGQNTEAFF
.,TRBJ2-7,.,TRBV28,TGTGCCAGCAGTTTAGAGGAATACGGGGGCTACGAGCAGTACTTC,CASSLEEYGGYEQYF
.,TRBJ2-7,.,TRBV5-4,TGTGCCAGCAGTTTTGGACGAGGGGAGCAGTACTTC,CASSFGRGEQYF
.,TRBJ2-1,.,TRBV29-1,TGCAGCGCCACCCGTAGCGGAGACAATGAGCAGTTCTTC,CSATRSGDNEQFF
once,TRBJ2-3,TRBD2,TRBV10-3,TGTGCCATCAGTCTGACTAGCGCTACTAGCACAGATACGCAGTATTTT,CAISLTSATSTDTQYF
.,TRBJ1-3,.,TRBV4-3,TGCGCCAGCAGCCAAGATAGCTCTGGAAACACCATATATTTT,CASSQDSSGNTIYF
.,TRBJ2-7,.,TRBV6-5,TGTGCCAGCTCCGACGGGGGTAGCTCCTACGAGCAGTACTTC,CASSDGGSSYEQYF
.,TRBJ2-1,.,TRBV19,TGTGCCAGTAGTATCGGGGACAATGAGCAGTTCTTC,CASSIGDNEQFF
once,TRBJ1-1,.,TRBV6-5,TGTGCCAGCAGTACCCGACTGATGAACACTGAAGCTTTCTTT,CASSTRLMNTEAFF
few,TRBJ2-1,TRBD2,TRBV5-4,TGTGCCAGCAGCCCAAACGGGGGGTCGCAGTTCTTC,CASSPNGGSQFF
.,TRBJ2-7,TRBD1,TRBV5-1,TGCGCCAGCAACAGGGGGACAGGGGAGAACTACGAGCAGTACTTC,CASNRGTGENYEQYF
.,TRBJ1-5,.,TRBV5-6,TGTGCCAGCAGCCTGGGGAGCCTTAGCAATCAGCCCCAGCATTTT,CASSLGSLSNQPQHF